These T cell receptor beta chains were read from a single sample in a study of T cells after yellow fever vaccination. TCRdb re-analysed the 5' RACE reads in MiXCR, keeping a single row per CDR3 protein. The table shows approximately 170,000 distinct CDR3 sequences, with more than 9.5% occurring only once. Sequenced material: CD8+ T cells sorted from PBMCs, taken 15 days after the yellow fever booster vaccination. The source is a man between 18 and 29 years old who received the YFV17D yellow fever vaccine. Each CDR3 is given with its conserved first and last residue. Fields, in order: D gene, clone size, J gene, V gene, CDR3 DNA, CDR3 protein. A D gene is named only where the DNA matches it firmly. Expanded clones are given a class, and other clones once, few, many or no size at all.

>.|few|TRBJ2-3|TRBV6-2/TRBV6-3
TGTGCCAGCAGTTCCCCCCCATGGGCTAGCACAGATACGCAGTATTTT
CASSSPPWASTDTQYF
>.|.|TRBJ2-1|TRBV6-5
TGTGCCAGCGGATACCAAGGCACCTACAATGAGCAGTTCTTC
CASGYQGTYNEQFF
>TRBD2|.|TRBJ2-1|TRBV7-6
TGTGCCAGCAGCCCGGGACTAGCTCCCCAAAATGAGCAGTTCTTC
CASSPGLAPQNEQFF
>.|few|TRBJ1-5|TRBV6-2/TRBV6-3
TGTGCCAGCAGTTACTCACCGTTGTTGAATCAGCCCCAGCATTTT
CASSYSPLLNQPQHF
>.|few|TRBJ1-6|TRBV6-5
TGTGCCAGCAGTCTCAGGGGAGGGTCAAGGGAACCCCTCCACTTT
CASSLRGGSREPLHF
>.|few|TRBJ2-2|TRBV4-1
TGCGCCAGCAGCCATGGTCGGAACACCGGGGAGCTGTTTTTT
CASSHGRNTGELFF
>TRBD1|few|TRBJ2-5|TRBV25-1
TGTGCCAGCAGTGAAACAGGGGAAGAGACCCAGTACTTC
CASSETGEETQYF
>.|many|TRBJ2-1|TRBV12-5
TGTGCTAGTGGCCACAGGGACTACAATGAGCAGTTCTTC
CASGHRDYNEQFF
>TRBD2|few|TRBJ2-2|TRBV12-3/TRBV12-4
TGTGCCAGCAGTTTACATCCGGGACTAGACCGAGGGGAGCTGTTTTTT
CASSLHPGLDRGELFF
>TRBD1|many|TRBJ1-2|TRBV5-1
TGTGCCAGCAGTTTCGGACAGGGCTATGGCTACACCTTC
CASSFGQGYGYTF
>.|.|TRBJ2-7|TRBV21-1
TGTGCCAGCAGCGACAGTCCCTACGAGCAGTACTTC
CASSDSPYEQYF
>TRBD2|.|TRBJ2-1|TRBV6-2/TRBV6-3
TGTGCCAGCAGTTACTCCGCTAGCGGGGGGCCGCGCTACAATGAGCAGTTCTTC
CASSYSASGGPRYNEQFF
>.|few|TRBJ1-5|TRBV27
TGTGCCAGCAGTTTGACGGGTCAGCCCCAGCATTTT
CASSLTGQPQHF
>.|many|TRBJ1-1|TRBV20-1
TGCAGTGCTAGGAAGACAGGCGGTGGGACTGAAGCTTTCTTT
CSARKTGGGTEAFF
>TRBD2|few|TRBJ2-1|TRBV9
TGTGCCAGCAGCGTAGGAAGAGCGGGGGTCACGCGGAATGAGCAGTTCTTC
CASSVGRAGVTRNEQFF
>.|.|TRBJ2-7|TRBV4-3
TGCGCCAGCAGCCAGGATTTCCGGGGAGCCTACGAGCAGTACTTC
CASSQDFRGAYEQYF
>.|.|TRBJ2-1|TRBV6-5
TGTGCCAGCAGTTACTCGAAGGGGAATGAGCAGTTCTTC
CASSYSKGNEQFF
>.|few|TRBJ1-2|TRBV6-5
TGTGCCAGCTATTCCATGGGGGGGCCTAACTATGGCTACACCTTC
CASYSMGGPNYGYTF
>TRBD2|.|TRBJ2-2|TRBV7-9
TGTGCCAGCAGCTTAGCCAAAGCGGGGGGCCCAACCGGGGAGCTGTTTTTT
CASSLAKAGGPTGELFF
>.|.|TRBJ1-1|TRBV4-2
TGTGCCAGCAGCCAAGGGGTGGGGGGGCAGAAGAACACTGAAGCTTTCTTT
CASSQGVGGQKNTEAFF
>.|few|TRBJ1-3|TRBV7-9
TGTGCCAGCAGCTTAACGGGACGGAGCTCTGGAAACACCATATATTTT
CASSLTGRSSGNTIYF
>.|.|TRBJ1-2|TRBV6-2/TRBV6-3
TGTGCCAGCAGTTACTCCCCAGCAAGCTATGGCTACACCTTC
CASSYSPASYGYTF
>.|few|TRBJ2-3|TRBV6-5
TGTGCCAGCAGTCACCAGGATGGGGGTACAGATACGCAGTATTTT
CASSHQDGGTDTQYF
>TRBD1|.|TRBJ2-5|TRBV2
TGTGCCAGCAGTGGACAGGGTATGGAGACCCAGTACTTC
CASSGQGMETQYF
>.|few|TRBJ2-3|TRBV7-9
TGTGCCAGCAGCTTAAGCGGTAGGGACACAGATACGCAGTATTTT
CASSLSGRDTDTQYF
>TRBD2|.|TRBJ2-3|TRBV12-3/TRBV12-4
TGTGCCAGCAGTTTAGCCCTATCGGGACTAGCGGGGGACCTCGGCACAGATACGCAGTATTTT
CASSLALSGLAGDLGTDTQYF
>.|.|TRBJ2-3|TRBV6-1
TGTGCCAGCAGTGATGAAGGTAGGGCCACAGATACGCAGTATTTT
CASSDEGRATDTQYF
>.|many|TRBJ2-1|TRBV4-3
TGCGCCAGCAGCCAAGATGGGAACAGATACAATGAGCAGTTCTTC
CASSQDGNRYNEQFF
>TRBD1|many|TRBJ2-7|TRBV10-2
TGCGCCAGCAGCGACGACAGGGTAACTCTCTACGAGCAGTACTTC
CASSDDRVTLYEQYF
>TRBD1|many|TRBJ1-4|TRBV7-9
TGTGCCAGCAGCCCGACAGGGGGTGGAGAAAAACTGTTTTTT
CASSPTGGGEKLFF
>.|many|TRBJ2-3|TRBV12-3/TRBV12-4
TGTGCCAGCAGCTTGTTTGGGGGAACAGATACGCAGTATTTT
CASSLFGGTDTQYF
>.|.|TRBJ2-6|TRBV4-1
TGCGCCAGCAGCCCCATGGAGGCAATCTCTGGGGCCAACGTCCTGACTTTC
CASSPMEAISGANVLTF
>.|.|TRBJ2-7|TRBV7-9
TGTGCCAGCAGCCCCACTGACTTTGAGCAGTACTTC
CASSPTDFEQYF
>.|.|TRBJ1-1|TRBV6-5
TGTGCCAGCACCAACAACGGCTGGGGCCGCACTGAAGCTTTCTTT
CASTNNGWGRTEAFF
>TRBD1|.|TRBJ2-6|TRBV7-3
TGTGCCAGCAGCTTAGTGGTAGGGACAGGGCCTGGGGCCAACGTCCTGACTTTC
CASSLVVGTGPGANVLTF
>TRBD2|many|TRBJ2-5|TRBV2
TGTGCCAGCAGTCCTACGGGGGGGCTTTTGACCCAGTACTTC
CASSPTGGLLTQYF
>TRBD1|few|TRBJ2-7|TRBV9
TGTGCCAGCAGCGCGACAACAGGGGGCGAGCAGTACTTC
CASSATTGGEQYF
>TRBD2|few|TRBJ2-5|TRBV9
TGTGCCAGCAGCGTGGGTACCCGGGGGGGCTGGGAGACCCAGTACTTC
CASSVGTRGGWETQYF
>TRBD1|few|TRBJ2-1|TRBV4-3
TGCGCCAGCAGCGAGGCAACAGGGGGCTGGAATGAGCAGTTCTTC
CASSEATGGWNEQFF
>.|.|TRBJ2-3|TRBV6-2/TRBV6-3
TGTGCCAGCAGTTACCCGGCAGGGACGCAGTATTTT
CASSYPAGTQYF
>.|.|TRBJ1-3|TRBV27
TGTGCCAGCAGACCGCAGGGGACTGGAAACACCATATATTTT
CASRPQGTGNTIYF
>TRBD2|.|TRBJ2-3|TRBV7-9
TGTGCCAGCAGCTTAGAGCTAGCGGTAACTCCTAGCACAGATACGCAGTATTTT
CASSLELAVTPSTDTQYF
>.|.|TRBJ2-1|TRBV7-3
TGTGCCAGCAGCCCGACTCGGCTATTTAATGAGCAGTTCTTC
CASSPTRLFNEQFF
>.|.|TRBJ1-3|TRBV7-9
TGTGCCAGCAGCTTAGATCCGGGGGCCCCTTCTGGAAACACCATATATTTT
CASSLDPGAPSGNTIYF
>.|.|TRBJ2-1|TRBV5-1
TGCGCCAGCAGCTTGTCCAATTACAATGAGCAGTTCTTC
CASSLSNYNEQFF
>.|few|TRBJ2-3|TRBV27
TGTGCCAGCAGTTTATCGTACACAGATACGCAGTATTTT
CASSLSYTDTQYF
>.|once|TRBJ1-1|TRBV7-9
TGTGCCAGCAGCTCTTGGATAGACGACACTGAAGCTTTCTTT
CASSSWIDDTEAFF
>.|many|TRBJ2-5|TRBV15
TGTGCCACCAGCAGAAGCTCTAGATCGGAGACCCAGTACTTC
CATSRSSRSETQYF
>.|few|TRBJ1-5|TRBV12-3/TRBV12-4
TGTGCCAGCAGTGTGAAATGGGGAGTCCATCAGCCCCAGCATTTT
CASSVKWGVHQPQHF
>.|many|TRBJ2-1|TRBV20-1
TGCAGTGCTAGCCAAGCGAAAGCCTACAATGAGCAGTTCTTC
CSASQAKAYNEQFF
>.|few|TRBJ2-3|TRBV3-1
TGTGCCAGCAGCCAAGCGGGAAGCACAGATACGCAGTATTTT
CASSQAGSTDTQYF
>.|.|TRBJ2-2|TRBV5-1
TGCGCCAGTAGTTTGGGACATACGAACACCGGGGAGCTGTTTTTT
CASSLGHTNTGELFF
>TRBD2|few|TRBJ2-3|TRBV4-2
TGTGCCAGCAGCCAAGGGCTAGCGGGGACCACAGATACGCAGTATTTT
CASSQGLAGTTDTQYF
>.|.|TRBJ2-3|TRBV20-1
TGCAGTGCTAGAGGCGGGGCCACAGATACGCAGTATTTT
CSARGGATDTQYF
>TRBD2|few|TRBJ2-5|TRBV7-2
TGTGCCAGCAGCCGCTATCTCACTACTAGCGGTTCACAAGAGACCCAGTACTTC
CASSRYLTTSGSQETQYF
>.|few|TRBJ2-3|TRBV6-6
TGTGCCAGCAGTTATCTCCCGGAGGATACGCAGTATTTT
CASSYLPEDTQYF
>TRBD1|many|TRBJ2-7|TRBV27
TGTGCCAGCAGTTTGACAGGGGCCTACGAGCAGTACTTC
CASSLTGAYEQYF
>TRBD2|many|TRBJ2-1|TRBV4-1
TGCGCCAGCAGCTCTGGTGGGGGGGGGTTCGGGACCAAGCAGTTCTTC
CASSSGGGGFGTKQFF
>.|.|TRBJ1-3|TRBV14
TGTGCCAGCACCACTGGACGGGGACTCTCTGGAAACACCATATATTTT
CASTTGRGLSGNTIYF